The following is a T cell receptor (beta chain) sequence with its context. What it binds is unknown. The sample comes from a study of cytomegalovirus exposure and HLA in healthy donors. Whole-study results and caveats: A further, later analysis showed that HLA-associated TCR beta chains (compared with equally common others) were more clonally expanded. The only immune exposure information that was available was CMV serostatus. Relative to the approximately 680-donor mean, N-insertions were reportedly fewer in an Asian-associated ancestry cluster in a later analysis. It was reported that the classifier diagnosed cytomegalovirus status with high specificity and sensitivity in both the original and validation cohorts.

The PCR contained 60 Vbeta and 13 Jbeta primers. Some clones are missing from TCRdb's copy, which holds only in-frame ones; the method was immunoSEQ multiplex PCR. Counted here are 100,000 to 150,000 clones, about 81% occurring once; the ten biggest clones make up less than 1.1%. Germline assignment: CDR1 SGHKS and CDR2 YYEKEE (reference sequence). V was shortened by 1 base and J by 9 bases, with 13 bases between the two germline ends. The CDR3 runs 14 residues. V gene TRBV5-5 combines with J gene TRBJ2-2; D perhaps matches TRBD2 (6 bases). The origin of this receptor is a woman in her 30s in good health and CMV-seronegative. Specimen: PBMCs. CDR3 sequence: CASSLFTSSWELFF. The DNA of the CDR3 is TGTGCCAGCAGCTTGTTCACTAGCAGCTGGGAGCTGTTTTTT.